A selection of T cell receptor beta chains follows, all from one sample in a study of neurological immune-mediated disorders. TCRdb called the 5' RACE reads again in MiXCR, with one record for every CDR3 protein. There are 55,000 to 75,000 distinct CDR3 sequences in the sample; about 13% occur only once, and approximately 12% lies in the top ten. The sample comprised PBMCs. These receptor sequences come from a woman aged 60-75 years with HTLV-1-associated myelopathy (HAM/TSP). Each CDR3 is given with its conserved first and last residue. The D gene is left open where the match is weak. Some rows mark clone size as missing; the rest say once, few, many or name a class of expanded clone.

TRBV5-1	many	TRBD1	TRBJ2-7	13	TGCGCCAGCAGCCCCGGACAGGGGAACGAGCAGTACTTC	CASSPGQGNEQYF
TRBV10-2	many	-	TRBJ2-1	14	TGCGCCAGCAGTGCGGCCCGACAAGGGTATGAGCAGTTCTTC	CASSAARQGYEQFF
TRBV5-1	many	-	TRBJ2-5	13	TGCGCCAGCAGCAGACGGGACGGAGAGACCCAGTACTTC	CASSRRDGETQYF
TRBV5-1	many	TRBD1	TRBJ2-1	14	TGCGCCAGCAGCGGGGACAGAAACTACAATGAGCAGTTCTTC	CASSGDRNYNEQFF
TRBV3-1	many	-	TRBJ1-1	14	TGTGCCAGCAGCTCCCACGAAGGGCGGACTGAAGCTTTCTTT	CASSSHEGRTEAFF
TRBV7-9	-	TRBD2	TRBJ2-3	14	TGTGCCAGCAGCTTTGGGCTAGCGGGAGATACGCAGTATTTT	CASSFGLAGDTQYF
TRBV20-1	many	-	TRBJ2-3	14	TGCAGTGCTAGAGAAGGGGGGGTGGGAGATACGCAGTATTTT	CSAREGGVGDTQYF
TRBV20-1	many	-	TRBJ1-5	15	TGCAGTGCAGCGTTGGGGCCAGCCCTTAATCAGCCCCAGCATTTT	CSAALGPALNQPQHF
TRBV6-5	-	TRBD2	TRBJ2-3	16	TGTGCCAGCAGTTACCTGACTAGCGGGATCTCAGATACGCAGTATTTT	CASSYLTSGISDTQYF
TRBV28	many	TRBD1	TRBJ2-7	15	TGTGCCAGCAGGCTAACAGGGGGGCTCTCCTACGAGCAGTACTTC	CASRLTGGLSYEQYF
TRBV20-1	many	TRBD1	TRBJ1-2	14	TGCAGTGCTATACCGGGACAGGGAGGCGGTGGCTACACCTTC	CSAIPGQGGGGYTF
TRBV11-2	many	-	TRBJ1-3	16	TGTGCCAGCAGCCCCATTGGCCCGGGGGCAGGAAACACCATATATTTT	CASSPIGPGAGNTIYF
TRBV11-2	-	TRBD2	TRBJ2-1	15	TGCGCCAGCAGCTTGGTTCTAGCGGGGGGGGCCGCGCAGTTCTTC	CASSLVLAGGAAQFF
TRBV20-1	many	-	TRBJ1-5	15	TGCAGTGCTAGAGATATAGGGGACAGCAATCAGCCCCAGCATTTT	CSARDIGDSNQPQHF
TRBV7-8	many	TRBD1	TRBJ1-3	14	TGTGCCAGCAGCTTAGGGACAGGGGGAAACACCATATATTTT	CASSLGTGGNTIYF
TRBV2	many	-	TRBJ1-2	11	TGTGCCAGCAGGGAACCGGGCCAGGGTCCTTTC	CASREPGQGPF
TRBV2	many	-	TRBJ2-1	15	TGTGCCAGCAGCGAAAGTAGCCCCAGGAACGGCGAGCAGTTCTTC	CASSESSPRNGEQFF
TRBV2	many	-	TRBJ2-5	15	TGTGCCAGCAGTGAAGGGTTCCAGGGGCAAGAGACCCAGTACTTC	CASSEGFQGQETQYF
TRBV7-9	many	-	TRBJ2-5	12	TGTGCCAGCAGGGGGATCTGGGAGACCCAGTACTTC	CASRGIWETQYF
TRBV3-1	many	TRBD2	TRBJ2-3	15	TGTGCCAGCAGCCAGTTAGCGGGAGACTCAGATACGCAGTATTTT	CASSQLAGDSDTQYF
TRBV5-1	many	-	TRBJ2-1	14	TGCGCCAGCAGCGCCGGGACGGCGGACAATGAGCAGTTCTTC	CASSAGTADNEQFF
TRBV28	many	TRBD1	TRBJ2-3	16	TGTGCCAGCAGGACCACAGGGGGCACGAGCACAGATACGCAGTATTTT	CASRTTGGTSTDTQYF
TRBV20-1	many	TRBD2	TRBJ2-7	13	TGCAGTGCTCAGACTAGCGAGACCTACGAGCAGTACTTC	CSAQTSETYEQYF
TRBV3-1	many	-	TRBJ1-2	13	TGTGCCAGCAGCCTTATACAGGGAAGAGGCTACACCTTC	CASSLIQGRGYTF
TRBV7-9	few	TRBD2	TRBJ2-1	19	TGTGCCAGCAGACAAACTAATGGGGGCGGACTAGCGGGTAGGAATGAGCAGTTCTTC	CASRQTNGGGLAGRNEQFF
TRBV9	-	-	TRBJ1-1	14	TGTGCCAGCAGCCCCCGAGACAGGAACACTGAAGCTTTCTTT	CASSPRDRNTEAFF
TRBV21-1	many	-	TRBJ2-7	12	TGTGCCAGCAGCAAAGCTAGTTGCGAGCAGTACTTC	CASSKASCEQYF
TRBV20-1	many	TRBD1	TRBJ1-2	14	TGCAGTGCTAGTACAGGGGCGCAAGCCTATGGCTACACCTTC	CSASTGAQAYGYTF
TRBV25-1	many	TRBD1	TRBJ2-3	15	TGTGCCAGCAGCCCGGGACAGGGGGCATCAGATACGCAGTATTTT	CASSPGQGASDTQYF
TRBV7-8	-	-	TRBJ2-7	12	TGTGCCAGCAGCTTTGGTAATGACGAGCAGTACTTC	CASSFGNDEQYF
TRBV29-1	many	-	TRBJ2-7	12	TGCAGCGTTGAAGGTTACTCCTACGAGCAGTACTTC	CSVEGYSYEQYF
TRBV12-3/TRBV12-4	many	-	TRBJ1-1	13	TGTGCCAGCAGTTTGGGCCTGGGCACTGAAGCTTTCTTT	CASSLGLGTEAFF
TRBV3-1	many	-	TRBJ2-2	16	TGTGCCAGCAGCCATCCCGACAGTCTTTACACCGGGGAGCTGTTTTTT	CASSHPDSLYTGELFF
TRBV11-2	few	-	TRBJ2-1	14	TGTGCCAGCAGCCCCGTCTCCCCCTACAATGAGCAGTTCTTC	CASSPVSPYNEQFF
TRBV18	many	-	TRBJ1-3	17	TGTGCCAGCTCACCCCGCACGGTGACGAGCTCTGGAAACACCATATATTTT	CASSPRTVTSSGNTIYF
TRBV7-2	many	-	TRBJ2-7	16	TGTGCCAGCAGCTTAACTTATTCGGGGCACTCCTACGAGCAGTACTTC	CASSLTYSGHSYEQYF
TRBV7-9	many	TRBD1	TRBJ2-1	13	TGTGCCAGCGGACGGACAGGGTTTAATGAGCAGTTCTTC	CASGRTGFNEQFF
TRBV7-3	many	-	TRBJ2-1	13	TGTGCCAGCAGCTTAGTGGGGGCGAGTGAGCAGTTCTTC	CASSLVGASEQFF
TRBV20-1	many	-	TRBJ2-3	16	TGCAGTGCTCGGAGGGGGAGCTTCGAGGACACAGATACGCAGTATTTT	CSARRGSFEDTDTQYF
TRBV7-9	many	TRBD1	TRBJ2-5	14	TGTGCCAGCAGCGTTACAGGGGGCGCGGAGACCCAGTACTTC	CASSVTGGAETQYF
TRBV6-2/TRBV6-3	many	-	TRBJ1-1	14	TGTGCCAGCAGTTACACCAGAGGGAACACTGAAGCTTTCTTT	CASSYTRGNTEAFF
TRBV24-1	many	TRBD1	TRBJ1-2	15	TGTGCCACCAGTGACGCGCCCCACAGGGGAGGCGGCTACACCTTC	CATSDAPHRGGGYTF
TRBV7-9	many	TRBD1	TRBJ1-5	17	TGTGCCAGCAGCTTGGGACAGGGGGATTATAGCAATCAGCCCCAGCATTTT	CASSLGQGDYSNQPQHF
TRBV10-3	many	-	TRBJ1-2	13	TGTGCCATCAGTGAGTCGGGGCAACGTGGCTACACCTTC	CAISESGQRGYTF
TRBV7-9	many	-	TRBJ2-4	15	TGTGCCAGCAGCTTAGCCAAGGGGTTCAAAAACATTCAGTACTTC	CASSLAKGFKNIQYF
TRBV10-1	few	TRBD2	TRBJ2-3	15	TGCGCCAGCAGTGGGGTAGCGGGAAGCACAGATACGCAGTATTTT	CASSGVAGSTDTQYF
TRBV7-6	many	TRBD2	TRBJ2-1	17	TGTGCCAGCAGCTCTGGGAGGCTAGCGGGCTCCTACAATGAGCAGTTCTTC	CASSSGRLAGSYNEQFF
TRBV7-6	many	-	TRBJ2-7	14	TGTGCCAGCAGCTTAGAAGAAGTCTCCTACGAGCAGTACTTC	CASSLEEVSYEQYF
TRBV28	many	TRBD1	TRBJ1-5	14	TGTGCCAGCAGTTTAGGACAGGGTTATCAGCCCCAGCATTTT	CASSLGQGYQPQHF
TRBV2	-	TRBD2	TRBJ2-1	16	TGTGCCAGCACTACATCGGGTAGCGGGTATTTCAATGAGCAGTTCTTC	CASTTSGSGYFNEQFF